The 17 T cell receptor beta chains below all came from one sample that was sequenced in a study of beta chain features in type 1 diabetes. Every bit of the isolated RNA underwent reverse transcription, so sequencing read expressed TCRB transcripts. Some clones are missing from TCRdb's copy, which holds only in-frame ones; the method was immunoSEQ multiplex PCR. The repertoire holds 600,000 to 650,000 clones, 15% to 17% seen once, with around 0.095% in the top ten. Specimen: naive CD4+ T cells from blood. These receptors were taken from a man between 18 and 35 years old in good health.

This chain joins TRBV5-1 and TRBJ2-1, with 10 bases matching TRBD2. The CDR3 runs to 14 residues. Germline lookup yields CDR1 SGHRS and CDR2 YFSETQ. After removal of 7 bases from V and 4 bases from J, the junction contained 5 bases not matched to a gene. The CDR3 sequence: CASGTSGAYNEQFF. Written as DNA, the CDR3 is TGCGCCAGCGGCACTAGCGGGGCTTACAATGAGCAGTTCTTC.

This clone turned up a few times. The chain combines TRBV4-2 with TRBJ1-1; a weak D match, TRBD1 (5 bases). The V gene lost 0 bases and the J gene lost 4 bases, with 9 bases spanning the gap. The CDR3 extends over 14 amino acids. Germline lookup yields CDR1 LGHNA and CDR2 YNFKEQ. In DNA, the CDR3 is TGTGCCAGCAGCCAAGAATCCGGGGGCACTGAAGCTTTCTTT. Translated, it gives CASSQESGGTEAFF.

The chain employs TRBV4-1 and TRBJ2-1, with 9 bases matching TRBD2. The CDR3 is 15 amino acids. In germline, CDR1 is MGHRA, CDR2 YSYEKL. The V segment lost 5 bases and the J segment 8 bases; nucleotides outside the gene matches: 10. CDR3 sequence (DNA): TGCGCCAGCAGCACGATAGGCGGGAGGGTCGATGAGCAGTTCTTC. It specifies CASSTIGGRVDEQFF.

This clone was counted between two and nine times. The same CDR3 can be traced to other DNA sequences in this sample. V is TRBV5-1 and J is TRBJ1-1; D is uncertain. V dropped 4 bases and J dropped 1 base, with 8 bases sitting between them. This CDR3 contains 13 residues. The germline CDR1 and CDR2 sequences are SGHRS and YFSETQ. The CDR3 loop is CASSLVPNTEAFF. Written as DNA, the CDR3 is TGCGCCAGCAGCCTAGTGCCGAACACTGAAGCTTTCTTT.

The chain carries TRBV18 and TRBJ2-7; D is ambiguous. The CDR3 runs to 14 residues. Germline V gives CDR1 KGHSH, CDR2 LQKENI. The V gene lost 3 bases and the J gene lost 2 bases, with 11 bases spanning the gap. The CDR3 nucleotides read TGTGCCAGCTCACCGAGCACAATTCCCTACGAGCAGTACTTC. It yields the protein CASSPSTIPYEQYF.

The genes are TRBV5-1 and TRBJ2-2; D may correspond to TRBD1 or TRBD2 (5 bases each). This CDR3 has 15 amino acids. V was trimmed by 0 bases and J by 4 bases, leaving 10 bases between them. Germline V gives CDR1 SGHRS, CDR2 YFSETQ. The DNA for the CDR3 is TGCGCCAGCAGCTTGGGTGTGGGACCCACCGGGGAGCTGTTTTTT. This sequence encodes CASSLGVGPTGELFF.

This clone was counted many times. The chain carries TRBV4-3 and TRBJ1-2, with 11 bases matching TRBD1. In germline, CDR1 is LGHNA, CDR2 YSLEER. CDR3 length: 15 amino acids. V trimming: 1 base; J trimming: 12 bases; junction bases outside the gene matches: 10. The CDR3 region is CASSQALRDRGYNTF. In nucleotides, the CDR3 is TGCGCCAGCAGCCAAGCCCTCCGGGACAGGGGGTATAACACCTTC.

This clone showed up just a few times. The rearrangement uses TRBV4-3 and TRBJ1-1, with 8 positions matching TRBD1. V dropped 0 bases and J dropped 9; count of bases not matched to a gene: 6. Germline V gives CDR1 LGHNA, CDR2 YSLEER. This CDR3 has 14 amino acids. The CDR3 reads CASSQDTGQGQAFF. The DNA for the CDR3 is TGCGCCAGCAGCCAAGATACAGGACAGGGACAAGCTTTCTTT.

In its sample, this clone was seen once. J is TRBJ2-1 and V is TRBV5-1; 12 nucleotides align to TRBD1. Per the germline V gene, CDR1 is SGHRS and CDR2 is YFSETQ. V lost 2 bases to trimming and J lost 9 bases; unmatched junction nucleotides: 15. CDR3 size: 18 residues. The CDR3 loop reads CASSFLRPGQGASGEQFF. DNA of the CDR3: TGCGCCAGCAGCTTCCTCCGACCGGGACAGGGGGCGTCGGGTGAGCAGTTCTTC.

This clone came up a few times. V is TRBV19 and J is TRBJ1-2; no clear D gene. Trimming removed 0 bases from V and 2 bases from J, with 10 bases in between. The CDR3 contains 15 residues. Germline CDR1 reads LNHDA; CDR2 reads SQIVND (reference sequence). The DNA of the CDR3 is TGTGCCAGTAGTATAGACCGGGAGCAGAACTATGGCTACACCTTC. Translated, it gives CASSIDREQNYGYTF.

This clone was counted a few times. The chain carries TRBV5-1 and TRBJ2-3, with TRBD2 matching 7 bases. CDR1 is SGHRS and CDR2 is YFSETQ in the germline V gene. CDR3 length: 16 amino acids. V lost 3 bases, J lost 6 bases, and 13 bases stayed unmatched. The CDR3 DNA follows: TGCGCCAGCAGCTCCGGTACTAGCGCGGCCCCGGATACGCAGTATTTT. It encodes CASSSGTSAAPDTQYF.

This rearrangement joins TRBV5-4 to TRBJ1-2; D gene ambiguous. Germline lookup yields CDR1 SGHNT and CDR2 YYREEE (reference sequence). Trimming pared 0 bases from V and 3 bases from J, leaving 6 bases between. The CDR3 is 13 amino acids. The chain's CDR3 is CASSLAPDYGYTF. The CDR3 nucleotides read TGTGCCAGCAGCTTGGCCCCCGACTATGGCTACACCTTC.

The genes are TRBV23-1 and TRBJ1-2, with TRBD1 matching 7 bases. TRBV23-1 is recorded as an ORF, its role being uncertain. The CDR3 has 19 amino acids. Losses at the gene ends were 2 bases for V and 0 bases for J; bases not matched to a gene: 15. The DNA for the CDR3 is TGCGCCAGCAGTCAAGGTAGTGTCGGGACAGATAAGACTAACTATGGCTACACCTTC. Translated, it gives CASSQGSVGTDKTNYGYTF.

This clone came up a few times. The J gene is TRBJ2-5, the V gene TRBV7-3; 7 bases match TRBD1. The J call may not be correct, given that the DNA end is closer to TRBJ2-7. The CDR3 runs 14 residues. The germline V gene has CDR1 SGHTA and CDR2 FQGTGA. In nucleotides, the CDR3 is TGTGCCAGCAGCTTGGGACAGCAATCCTACGAGCAGTACTTC. Translating it yields CASSLGQQSYEQYF.

Of note for this clone: Other nucleotide sequences in the sample specify the same CDR3. The chain couples TRBV5-1 to TRBJ2-5; possible D gene TRBD1, 6 bases. V shed 0 bases and J shed 3 bases, with 6 bases lying between them. Germline V gene data show CDR1 as SGHRS and CDR2 as YFSETQ. CDR3 size: 13 residues. CDR3 sequence reads: CASSLGTEETQYF. The CDR3 DNA sequence: TGCGCCAGCAGCTTGGGGACAGAAGAGACCCAGTACTTC.

The V and J genes are TRBV27 and TRBJ2-7, with D hard to call. Germline CDR1 is MNHEY and CDR2 is SMNVEV (reference sequence). This CDR3 is 14 amino acids long. Trimming removed 2 bases from V and 3 bases from J, with 11 bases in between. CDR3 DNA sequence: TGTGCCAGCAGTTTAATCCCCACGGTCTACGAGCAGTACTTC. It codes for CASSLIPTVYEQYF.

A few counts support this clone. The CDR3 DNA reads TGTGCCAGCAGCTTGGAACCAGGACCTCGCTATGGCTACACCTTC. Amino acid sequence: CASSLEPGPRYGYTF. The chain employs TRBV5-4 and TRBJ1-2; no firm D call. Between the trimmed V and J ends, which lost 0 bases and 4 bases, there was a span of 13 bases. This CDR3 spans 15 amino acids. The V gene's germline CDR1 is SGHNT and CDR2 YYREEE (reference sequence).